This TCR beta chain appears in the sequencing data of a study of T-cell memory formation after mild COVID-19 (dated by TCRdb to about 2021). Notes on the research overall: Most TCR sequence clusters were specific to one of the two donors. In a couple of donors, T-cell clones that expanded and contracted after mild COVID-19 were followed by sequencing TCRalpha and TCRbeta repertoires longitudinally. Two young, previously healthy adult volunteers made up the cohort, one male and one female.

Ficoll-Paque density gradient centrifugation was used to isolate PBMCs. On the study overall, not on this receptor specifically: Whether the second-wave clones peaking on day 37 were SARS-CoV-2 specific was not confirmed. Contracting CD4+ clones were found mainly in CM and EM memory subsets, while CD8+ clones were enriched in EMRA. Only a couple of mild cases were covered in the study, and larger cohorts including severe cases with pre-infection samples were considered necessary. Some responding clones were detected in pre-infection memory, which suggested that pre-existing cross-reactive memory T cells had joined the SARS-CoV-2 response. Balanced CD4/CD8 phenotypes were observed for clones contracting from day 15 to 85, whereas a bias towards CD4+ was observed for a second wave of clones expanding from day 15 to 37.

From the germline V gene, CDR1 is SGHRS and CDR2 is YFSETQ. The CDR3 numbers 14 residues from cysteine through phenylalanine. Here the CDR3 DNA is all that survives: 42 bases in frame from base 1. A distance of 13 bases separates the germline ends of V and J, which lose 5 bases and 5 bases respectively. Only a few counts were recorded for this clonotype. Its antigen specificity is not known. Base quality data are lacking; no much larger clone is found one base away. The run used an Illumina NovaSeq 6000. Using 5'RACE with constant-segment primers, TCRalpha and TCRbeta cDNA libraries were constructed, with sample barcodes and unique molecular identifiers added in the process. RNA was extracted from every sample with Trizol reagent. Libraries were amplified in two PCR steps, with a second sample barcode and Illumina TruSeq adapters added in the second step. Sequencing of the libraries was done on an Illumina NovaSeq, producing 2 x 150 bp paired-end reads. Processing in the source paper ran as follows. Reads were demultiplexed and collapsed into UMI-guided consensus sequences with migec v1.2.7. Using mixcr v2.1.11, UMI consensuses were aligned to TRA and TRB V and J templates and then assembled into clonotypes. A clonotype was counted as expanded or contracted only when both edgeR and NoisET called the clonotype significant, with the noise models trained on biological replicates. For edgeR calls, the cutoffs were a false discovery rate-adjusted p below 0.01 and a log2 fold-change threshold of 1. As an exploratory analysis of dynamics, max-normalized trajectories of the 1000 most abundant clonotypes were examined by PCA with hierarchical clustering. The CD4 or CD8 phenotype of responding clones was assigned using the separately sequenced CD4+ and CD8+ repertoires. Starting from the raw public reads, TCRdb applied fastp trimming at Q25, assembled clones with MiXCR and retained in-frame beta chains. Rows are unified per CDR3 protein, each entry keeping the most common DNA and genes. In this record, the V and J calls reflect TCRdb's handling and not the investigators' own analysis. For this sample there are 150,000 to 200,000 distinct CDR3 sequences; roughly 28% appear just once. Jointly, the top ten make up about 11% of the sample.

This receptor was taken from an adult woman who had mild COVID-19 (a few samples of this study predate the infection). The sample titles of this study are shuffled in the database, so cell type and time point are left out; the donor was told from shared clones. This chain joins TRBV5-1 to TRBJ2-2; the D segment could be TRBD2, given 5 matching bases. What was sequenced was PBMCs or a T cell subset sorted from them (not recorded which). The nucleotides are TGCGCCAGCAGGTCTAACCCGGGGACCGGGGAGCTGTTTTTT. Translated, it reads CASRSNPGTGELFF.